This TCR beta chain originates from a study of blood T cells in healthy people across ages. This clonotype was detected a few times. The target antigen is unknown. Then a second PCR, running about 6 to 12 cycles, was carried out with a sample-barcoded 5' primer and a J-beta primer mix. TCRdb ran MiXCR on the 5' RACE reads and lists one entry per CDR3 protein. The data show hundreds of thousands of distinct CDR3 sequences, with more than 20% seen just once and roughly 3.7% held by the top ten. Study findings and constraints: It was held that diversity estimates obtained from one million T cells represented underestimates. Observed TCR beta diversity per million T cells went down as age went up. This fall followed a roughly linear course with age.

The sequenced sample was blood. This clonotype originated in an older man in good health.

The CDR3 region has the DNA TGTGCCAGCAGTTCTGGACAGGCCCAAGGCAATCAGCCCCAGCATTTT. Translation: CASSSGQAQGNQPQHF. This chain joins TRBV6-6 and TRBJ1-5; 7 positions match TRBD1. CDR3 length: 16 amino acids. Germline CDR1 is MNHNY and CDR2 is SVGAGI (reference sequence). The V segment lost 4 bases and the J segment 2 bases; nucleotides outside the gene matches: 8.